This T cell receptor beta chain was sequenced during a study of T cell clonality in common variable immunodeficiency. The germline V gene encodes CDR1 KGHSH and CDR2 LQKENI. The ends were cut back, 2 bases at V and 4 bases at J, with 16 bases in the middle. The CDR3 runs 16 residues. Study results and caveats: In common variable immunodeficiency, TCR beta chains reportedly carried fewer deletions and N-nucleotide insertions.

Only in-frame clones appear in the TCRdb table, and some are missing; sequencing was by immunoSEQ multiplex PCR. This record lists about 20,000 clones, none seen once only, and the top ten clones contain about 2.5%. This clone appeared many times. Its target is not known. The CDR3 end is not reached by the read, which stops 3 residues before it; the germline J gene fills it in. This receptor was obtained from a human donor with common variable immunodeficiency. V and J are TRBV18 and TRBJ2-3; possible D gene TRBD1, 5 bases. Sequencing input: peripheral blood mononuclear cells. CDR3 residues: CASSPVLTAVADTQYF. Partial CDR3 DNA: TGTGCCAGCTCACCAGTCTTGACAGCAGTGGCAGATACG.